The clone carrying this T cell receptor (beta chain) was seen more than once but under ten times. Its antigen is not identified. PCR was performed using 60 Vbeta and 13 Jbeta primers. Profiled with immunoSEQ multiplex PCR; TCRdb holds only in-frame clones, not every one. The sample shows 100,000 or so clones, over 65% of them seen only once. This entry belongs to a study of cytomegalovirus exposure and HLA in healthy donors. Study-level points and caveats: Reports indicate that TCR beta sequences accurately predicted the HLA-A and HLA-B alleles of most subjects. The authors considered a cluster of highly shared sequence variants likely to be a sequencing artifact.

There are 15 residues in the CDR3. Looked up from germline, CDR1 is LNHDA and CDR2 is SQIVND (reference sequence). The V end lost 9 bases, the J end lost 3 bases, and 20 bases lay between the germline ends. The rearrangement links TRBV19 to TRBJ1-1; D may be TRBD1 (6 bases). The source material was PBMCs. The clonotype was recovered from a human donor in good health. The CDR3 region is CASPVSDRKHTEAFF. The CDR3 DNA follows: TGTGCCAGCCCAGTCAGTGACAGGAAGCACACTGAAGCTTTCTTT.